Listed below are T cell receptor beta chains from one sample, sequenced in a study of cytotoxic CD8 clonotypes in ibrutinib-treated CLL. Clones were sequenced by immunoSEQ multiplex PCR, and TCRdb holds only the in-frame ones, with some missing. The profile covers 250,000 to 350,000 clones, with 65% to 85% appearing a single time and 5.6% taken by the ten largest. The material sequenced was PBMCs, taken at disease progression, from a patient treated with ibrutinib. The receptors shown here come from a human donor with chronic lymphocytic leukemia. CDR3s include the opening cysteine and the closing phenylalanine or tryptophan. The order of the fields is D gene, clone size, V gene, J gene, CDR3 protein, CDR3 DNA. A D gene is named only where the DNA matches it firmly. Clone size is shown for a subset of rows, as once, few, many or a class of expanded clone.

.	.	TRBV5-1	TRBJ2-2	CASSWGAGELFF	TGCGCCAGCAGCTGGGGTGCCGGGGAGCTGTTTTTT
.	.	TRBV5-1	TRBJ2-2	CASSFRPYGELFF	TGCGCCAGCAGCTTCAGACCCTACGGGGAGCTGTTTTTT
TRBD1	.	TRBV23-1	TRBJ2-5	CASAPQTGAVDGQETQYF	TGCGCCAGCGCCCCCCAGACAGGGGCCGTTGATGGTCAAGAGACCCAGTACTTC
.	.	TRBV6-5	TRBJ2-2	CASSTGPNTGELFF	TGTGCCAGCAGTACTGGACCGAACACCGGGGAGCTGTTTTTT
.	.	TRBV19	TRBJ1-2	CASSPSRSPHYGYTF	TGTGCCAGTAGTCCATCCCGGAGTCCACACTATGGCTACACCTTC
.	.	TRBV4-1	TRBJ1-5	CASSQDPGGSQPQHF	TGCGCCAGCAGCCAAGATCCGGGAGGGAGTCAGCCCCAGCATTTT
.	.	TRBV28	TRBJ2-4	CASSSRSNLAKNIQYF	TGTGCCAGCAGTTCTCGTTCTAATCTAGCCAAAAACATTCAGTACTTC
.	.	TRBV19	TRBJ2-7	CASSIIRKGRTYEQYF	TGTGCCAGTAGCATCATCCGGAAGGGGAGAACCTACGAGCAGTACTTC
TRBD2	.	TRBV15	TRBJ2-7	CATSRDELLAGDEQYF	TGTGCCACCAGCAGAGATGAACTGCTAGCGGGTGACGAGCAGTACTTC
.	.	TRBV2	TRBJ2-5	CASKRAAQETQYF	TGTGCCAGCAAAAGGGCAGCCCAAGAGACCCAGTACTTC
.	.	TRBV9	TRBJ1-2	CASSPEGGNLGNYGYTF	TGTGCCAGCAGCCCAGAGGGGGGGAATCTAGGCAACTATGGCTACACCTTC
.	.	TRBV4-1	TRBJ2-1	CASSQPAAGYNEQFF	TGCGCCAGCAGCCAACCGGCCGCCGGTTACAATGAGCAGTTCTTC
.	.	TRBV7-2	TRBJ2-5	CASSLNSAETQYF	TGTGCCAGCAGCTTAAATTCGGCGGAGACCCAGTACTTC
.	.	TRBV11-1	TRBJ1-1	CASSTTYREPEAFF	TGTGCCAGCAGCACAACATACAGGGAGCCTGAAGCTTTCTTT
.	once	TRBV23-1	TRBJ2-1	CASSQGAPTNNEQFF	TGCGCCAGCAGTCAAGGGGCCCCGACAAACAATGAGCAGTTCTTC
TRBD2	.	TRBV4-3	TRBJ2-1	CASSQVLAGNGAYNEQFF	TGCGCCAGCAGCCAAGTGCTAGCGGGAAATGGGGCTTACAATGAGCAGTTCTTC
.	.	TRBV30	TRBJ1-6	CAWSVLLGPGDPF	TGTGCCTGGAGTGTATTGTTAGGGCCAGGTGATCCCTTT
.	once	TRBV13	TRBJ1-5	CASSLGVNQPQHF	TGTGCCAGCAGCTTAGGGGTCAATCAGCCCCAGCATTTT
TRBD1	.	TRBV28	TRBJ2-1	CASSLLGDRYYNEQFF	TGTGCCAGCAGTTTGTTAGGGGACAGATACTACAATGAGCAGTTCTTC
TRBD1	.	TRBV6-6	TRBJ1-1	CASRNRGHLNTEAFF	TGTGCCAGCAGGAACAGGGGTCATTTAAACACTGAAGCTTTCTTT
.	.	TRBV7-8	TRBJ2-5	CASSFQVGAAETQYF	TGTGCCAGCAGCTTCCAGGTGGGAGCGGCAGAGACCCAGTACTTC
.	few	TRBV5-1	TRBJ1-6	CASRSGSGNNSPLHF	TGCGCCAGCCGGAGCGGCTCGGGGAATAATTCACCCCTCCACTTT
TRBD1	once	TRBV2	TRBJ2-5	CASNPTGIQETQYF	TGTGCCAGCAACCCGACAGGGATTCAAGAGACCCAGTACTTC
.	.	TRBV10-1	TRBJ2-1	CASSRYSGLYNEQFF	TGCGCCAGCAGCCGGTATAGCGGCCTCTACAATGAGCAGTTCTTC
.	.	TRBV5-1	TRBJ1-3	CASSLVPGLSGNTIYF	TGCGCCAGCAGCTTGGTACCGGGCCTCTCTGGAAACACCATATATTTT
.	.	TRBV27	TRBJ1-1	CASSSTTGLTEAFF	TGTGCCAGCAGTTCAACAACAGGGTTGACTGAAGCTTTCTTT
TRBD2	.	TRBV7-3	TRBJ2-1	CASSLKGQLAGSYNEQFF	TGTGCCAGCAGCTTAAAGGGGCAACTAGCGGGGTCCTACAATGAGCAGTTCTTC
TRBD1	few	TRBV5-1	TRBJ1-2	CASSLGGQGGYGYTF	TGCGCCAGCAGCTTGGGGGGACAGGGTGGCTATGGCTACACCTTC
.	.	TRBV29-1	TRBJ1-2	CSVEEGLGGYTF	TGCAGCGTTGAGGAGGGGTTGGGGGGCTACACCTTC
.	.	TRBV28	TRBJ2-2	CASIWGRGTGELFF	TGTGCCAGCATCTGGGGAAGGGGCACCGGGGAGCTGTTTTTT
TRBD1	few	TRBV7-9	TRBJ2-5	CASSLTAGGLVETQYF	TGTGCCAGCAGCTTAACAGCAGGGGGCCTAGTCGAGACCCAGTACTTC
.	.	TRBV18	TRBJ2-7	CASSASGISYEQYF	TGTGCCAGCTCAGCGAGCGGTATCTCCTACGAGCAGTACTTC
.	.	TRBV7-9	TRBJ1-4	CASSFWSNEKLFF	TGTGCCAGCAGCTTTTGGAGTAATGAAAAACTGTTTTTT
.	.	TRBV7-9	TRBJ2-7	CASSSQTAYEQYF	TGTGCCAGCAGCTCGCAAACTGCCTACGAGCAGTACTTC
TRBD1	.	TRBV28	TRBJ2-5	CASSPRDRIQETQYF	TGTGCCAGCAGCCCCCGGGACAGGATCCAAGAGACCCAGTACTTC
TRBD1	.	TRBV19	TRBJ1-1	CASSFDRGRTEAFF	TGTGCCAGTAGTTTTGACAGGGGGAGGACTGAAGCTTTCTTT
.	.	TRBV29-1	TRBJ1-6	CSVEGPWEPSSSYNSPLHF	TGCAGCGTTGAAGGGCCATGGGAACCCTCGAGCTCCTATAATTCACCCCTCCACTTT
.	.	TRBV4-1	TRBJ2-7	CASSQVNREYEQYF	TGCGCCAGCAGCCAAGTTAACAGGGAATACGAGCAGTACTTC
TRBD2	.	TRBV9	TRBJ2-1	CASSVVPSGGTYNEQFF	TGTGCCAGCAGCGTAGTTCCTAGCGGGGGGACATACAATGAGCAGTTCTTC
TRBD1	.	TRBV11-2	TRBJ1-6	CASSRQGATYNSPLHF	TGTGCCAGCAGCCGACAGGGGGCCACCTATAATTCACCCCTCCACTTT
TRBD1	.	TRBV6-5	TRBJ2-7	CASSYGTGGTYEQYF	TGTGCCAGCAGTTACGGCACAGGGGGAACCTACGAGCAGTACTTC
.	.	TRBV5-6	TRBJ2-3	CASRKPGTDTQYF	TGTGCCAGCAGGAAGCCTGGAACAGATACGCAGTATTTT
.	.	TRBV5-1	TRBJ1-2	CASSLVVGHAISNYGYTF	TGCGCCAGCAGCTTGGTAGTTGGCCATGCAATTTCTAACTATGGCTACACCTTC
TRBD1	.	TRBV7-9	TRBJ2-2	CASSQGQGIGELFF	TGTGCCAGCAGCCAGGGACAGGGGATCGGGGAGCTGTTTTTT
TRBD2	few	TRBV11-2	TRBJ2-1	CASSVAGVSYNEQFF	TGTGCCAGCAGCGTAGCGGGAGTAAGTTACAATGAGCAGTTCTTC
.	.	TRBV28	TRBJ1-4	CASSPGEATNEKLFF	TGTGCCAGCAGTCCCGGGGAAGCAACTAATGAAAAACTGTTTTTT
.	.	TRBV19	TRBJ2-7	CASSRDRGYEQYF	TGTGCCAGTAGTAGGGATAGGGGATACGAGCAGTACTTC
.	.	TRBV11-2	TRBJ1-2	CASSLVEGGYTF	TGTGCCAGCAGCTTAGTCGAGGGTGGCTACACCTTC
TRBD1	.	TRBV5-1	TRBJ2-5	CASRIVRGQGIETQYF	TGCGCCAGCAGGATCGTACGAGGACAGGGTATCGAGACCCAGTACTTC
TRBD1	once	TRBV5-1	TRBJ2-1	CASSKTRTGRVPGSEQFF	TGCGCCAGCAGCAAGACTCGGACAGGGCGCGTTCCGGGTAGTGAGCAGTTCTTC
.	.	TRBV23-1	TRBJ2-3	CASSPRRQDTDTQYF	TGCGCCAGCAGCCCGAGGAGACAGGACACAGATACGCAGTATTTT
TRBD1	.	TRBV9	TRBJ2-7	CASSPRGQPYEQYF	TGTGCCAGCAGCCCCCGGGGACAGCCCTACGAGCAGTACTTC
TRBD2	.	TRBV2	TRBJ2-7	CASARLAGVEQYF	TGTGCCAGCGCGAGACTAGCGGGAGTTGAGCAGTACTTC
TRBD2	.	TRBV5-6	TRBJ2-3	CASSPPGRGADTQYF	TGTGCCAGCAGTCCTCCCGGGAGGGGTGCAGATACGCAGTATTTT
.	.	TRBV15	TRBJ2-2	CATSRDYGGNTGELFF	TGTGCCACCAGCAGAGATTATGGGGGGAACACCGGGGAGCTGTTTTTT
.	.	TRBV6-4	TRBJ2-3	CASSDSPTDTQYF	TGTGCCAGCAGTGACTCTCCCACAGATACGCAGTATTTT
.	.	TRBV7-3	TRBJ2-7	CASSLEPAYEQYF	TGTGCCAGCAGCCTCGAACCAGCCTACGAGCAGTACTTC